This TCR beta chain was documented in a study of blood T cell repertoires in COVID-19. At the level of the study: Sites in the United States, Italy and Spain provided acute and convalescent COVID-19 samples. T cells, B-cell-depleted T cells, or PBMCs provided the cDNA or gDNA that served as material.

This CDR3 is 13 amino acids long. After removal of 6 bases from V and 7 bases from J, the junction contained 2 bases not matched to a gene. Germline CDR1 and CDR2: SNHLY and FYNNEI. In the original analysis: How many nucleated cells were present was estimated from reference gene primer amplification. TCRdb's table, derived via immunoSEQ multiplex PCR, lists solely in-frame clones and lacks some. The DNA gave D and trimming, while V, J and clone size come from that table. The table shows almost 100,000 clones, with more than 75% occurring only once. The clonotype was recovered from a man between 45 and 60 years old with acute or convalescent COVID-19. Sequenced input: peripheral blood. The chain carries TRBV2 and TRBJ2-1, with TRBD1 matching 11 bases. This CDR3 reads CASRRDRGNEQFF. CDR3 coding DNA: TGTGCCAGCAGGAGGGACAGGGGGAATGAGCAGTTCTTC.